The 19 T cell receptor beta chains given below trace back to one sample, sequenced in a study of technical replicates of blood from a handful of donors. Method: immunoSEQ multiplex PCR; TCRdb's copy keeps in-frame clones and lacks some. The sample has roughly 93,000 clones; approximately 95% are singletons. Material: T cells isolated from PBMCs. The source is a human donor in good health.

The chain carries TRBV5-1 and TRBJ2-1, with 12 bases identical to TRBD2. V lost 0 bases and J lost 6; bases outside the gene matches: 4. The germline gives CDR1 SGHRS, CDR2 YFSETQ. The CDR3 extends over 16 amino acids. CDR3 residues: CASSLELAGGSNEQFF. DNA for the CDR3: TGCGCCAGCAGCTTGGAACTAGCGGGGGGAAGCAATGAGCAGTTCTTC.

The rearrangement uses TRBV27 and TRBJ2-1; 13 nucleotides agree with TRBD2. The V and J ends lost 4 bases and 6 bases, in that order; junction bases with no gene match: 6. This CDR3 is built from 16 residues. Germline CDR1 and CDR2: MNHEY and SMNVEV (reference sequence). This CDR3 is CASSSGTSGMGNEQFF. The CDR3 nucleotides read TGTGCCAGCAGTTCCGGGACTAGCGGGATGGGCAATGAGCAGTTCTTC.

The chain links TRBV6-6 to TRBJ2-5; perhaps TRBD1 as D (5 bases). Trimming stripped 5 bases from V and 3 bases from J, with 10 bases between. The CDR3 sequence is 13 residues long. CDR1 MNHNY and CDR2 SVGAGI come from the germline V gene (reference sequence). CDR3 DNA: TGTGCCAGCAGTGCCTCAGGGAAAGAGACCCAGTACTTC. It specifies CASSASGKETQYF.

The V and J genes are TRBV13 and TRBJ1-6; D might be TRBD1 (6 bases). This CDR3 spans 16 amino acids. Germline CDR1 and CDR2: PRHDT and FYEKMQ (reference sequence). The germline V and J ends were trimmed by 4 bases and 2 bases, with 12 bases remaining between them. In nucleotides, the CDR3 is TGTGCCAGCAGCTCACAGGGTTCAACCTATAATTCACCCCTCCACTTT. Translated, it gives CASSSQGSTYNSPLHF.

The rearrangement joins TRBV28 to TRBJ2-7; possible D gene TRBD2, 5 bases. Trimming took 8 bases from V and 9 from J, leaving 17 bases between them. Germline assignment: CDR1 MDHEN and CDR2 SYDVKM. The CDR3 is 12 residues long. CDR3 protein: CASAGPVIAQYF. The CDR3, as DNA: TGTGCCAGCGCGGGCCCCGTGATTGCGCAGTACTTC. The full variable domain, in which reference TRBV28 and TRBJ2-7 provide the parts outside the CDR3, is DVKVTQSSRYLVKRTGEKVFLECVQDMDHENMFWYRQDPGLGLRLIYFSYDVKMKEKGDIPEGYSVSREKKERFSLILESASTNQTSMYLCASAGPVIAQYFGPGTRLTVT.

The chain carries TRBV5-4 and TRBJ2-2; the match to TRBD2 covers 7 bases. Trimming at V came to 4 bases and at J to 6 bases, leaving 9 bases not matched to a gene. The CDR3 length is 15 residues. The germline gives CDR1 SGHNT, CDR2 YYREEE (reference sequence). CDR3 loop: CASSPGGLVAGELFF. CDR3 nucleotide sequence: TGTGCCAGCAGCCCTGGTGGACTAGTTGCCGGGGAGCTGTTTTTT.

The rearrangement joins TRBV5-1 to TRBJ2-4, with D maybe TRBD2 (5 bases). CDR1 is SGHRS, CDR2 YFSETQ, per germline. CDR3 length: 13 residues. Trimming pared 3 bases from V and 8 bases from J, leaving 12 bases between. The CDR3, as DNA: TGCGCCAGCAGCTACGAACGGGGAGACATTCAGTACTTC. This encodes CASSYERGDIQYF.

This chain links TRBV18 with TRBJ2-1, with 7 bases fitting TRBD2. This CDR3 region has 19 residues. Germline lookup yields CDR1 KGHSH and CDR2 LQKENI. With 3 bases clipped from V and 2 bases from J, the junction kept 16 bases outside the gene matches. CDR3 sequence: CASSPQPGLSLNPYNEQFF. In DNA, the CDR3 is TGTGCCAGCTCACCTCAACCGGGACTATCCCTCAACCCCTACAATGAGCAGTTCTTC.

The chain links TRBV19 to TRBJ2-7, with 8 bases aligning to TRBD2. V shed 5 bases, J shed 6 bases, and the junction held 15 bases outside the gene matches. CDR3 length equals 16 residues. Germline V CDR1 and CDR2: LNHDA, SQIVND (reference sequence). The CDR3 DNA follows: TGTGCCAGTAGTGTGCCCCCCGGGACTAGTTCATCCGAGCAGTACTTC. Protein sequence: CASSVPPGTSSSEQYF.

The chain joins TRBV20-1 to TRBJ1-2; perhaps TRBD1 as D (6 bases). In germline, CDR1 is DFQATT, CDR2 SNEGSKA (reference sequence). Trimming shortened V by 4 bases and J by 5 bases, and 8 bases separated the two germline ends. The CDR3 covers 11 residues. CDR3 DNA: TGCAGTGCTACAGGGGAGTATGGCTACACCTTC. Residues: CSATGEYGYTF.

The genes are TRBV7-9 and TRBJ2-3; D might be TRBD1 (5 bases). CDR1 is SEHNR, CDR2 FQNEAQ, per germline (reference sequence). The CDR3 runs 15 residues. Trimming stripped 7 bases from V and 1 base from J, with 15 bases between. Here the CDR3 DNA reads TGTGCCAGCACTCCTTCCAGGGTGGGCACAGATACGCAGTATTTT. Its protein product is CASTPSRVGTDTQYF.

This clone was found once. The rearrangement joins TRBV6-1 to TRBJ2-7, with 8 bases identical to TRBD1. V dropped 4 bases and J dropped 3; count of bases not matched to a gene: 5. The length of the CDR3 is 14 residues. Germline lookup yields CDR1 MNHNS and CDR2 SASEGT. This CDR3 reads CASSVRQGIYEQYF. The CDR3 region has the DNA TGTGCCAGCAGTGTCAGACAGGGGATCTACGAGCAGTACTTC.

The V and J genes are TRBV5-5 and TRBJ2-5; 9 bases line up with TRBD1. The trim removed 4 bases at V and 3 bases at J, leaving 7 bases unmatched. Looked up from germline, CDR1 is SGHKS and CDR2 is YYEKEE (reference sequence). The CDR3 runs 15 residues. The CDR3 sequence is CASSPWGQGKETQYF. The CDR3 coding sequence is TGTGCCAGCAGCCCCTGGGGACAGGGAAAAGAGACCCAGTACTTC.

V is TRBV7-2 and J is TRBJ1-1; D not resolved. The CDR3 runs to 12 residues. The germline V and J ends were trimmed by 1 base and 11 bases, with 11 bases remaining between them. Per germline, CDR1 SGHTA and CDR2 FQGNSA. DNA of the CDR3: TGTGCCAGCAGCTTAGTACTCGGCAGGGCTTTCTTT. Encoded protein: CASSLVLGRAFF.

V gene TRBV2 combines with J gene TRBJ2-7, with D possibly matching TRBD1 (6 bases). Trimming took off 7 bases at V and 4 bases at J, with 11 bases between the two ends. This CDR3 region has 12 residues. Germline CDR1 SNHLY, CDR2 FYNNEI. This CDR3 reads CASTQGLYEQYF. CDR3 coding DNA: TGTGCCAGCACACAGGGCTTATACGAGCAGTACTTC.

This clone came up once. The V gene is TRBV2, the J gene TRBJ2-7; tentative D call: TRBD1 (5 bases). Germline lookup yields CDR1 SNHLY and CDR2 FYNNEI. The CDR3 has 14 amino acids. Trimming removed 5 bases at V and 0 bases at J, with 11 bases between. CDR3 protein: CASSRTYLSYEQYF. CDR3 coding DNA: TGTGCCAGCAGTCGGACATACCTCTCCTACGAGCAGTACTTC.

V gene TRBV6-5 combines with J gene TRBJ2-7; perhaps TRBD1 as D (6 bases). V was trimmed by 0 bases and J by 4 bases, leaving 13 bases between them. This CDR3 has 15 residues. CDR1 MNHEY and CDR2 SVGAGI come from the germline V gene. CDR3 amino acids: CASSYSGRTGYEQYF. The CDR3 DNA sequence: TGTGCCAGCAGTTACTCAGGACGTACAGGGTACGAGCAGTACTTC.

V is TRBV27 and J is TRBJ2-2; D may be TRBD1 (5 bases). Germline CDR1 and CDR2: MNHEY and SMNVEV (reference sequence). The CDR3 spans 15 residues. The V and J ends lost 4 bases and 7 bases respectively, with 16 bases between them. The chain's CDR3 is CASSWVGEGDGELFF. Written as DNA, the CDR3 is TGTGCCAGCAGTTGGGTAGGAGAAGGGGACGGGGAGCTGTTTTTT.

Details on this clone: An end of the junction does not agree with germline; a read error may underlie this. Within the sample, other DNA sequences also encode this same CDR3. DNA for the CDR3: TGTGCCAGCAGCATCACCCGGGACAGGCAGAACTACGGCTACACCTTC. Amino acids: CASSITRDRQNYGYTF. V usage is TRBV7-9 and J usage is TRBJ1-2; 8 bases are a match to TRBD1. The CDR3 runs 16 residues. CDR1 is SEHNR, CDR2 FQNEAQ, per germline (reference sequence).